The 9 T cell receptor beta chains in this list originate from one sample, sequenced in a study of blood T cells in healthy people across ages. The authors ran a second PCR of 7 to 11 cycles using a sample-barcoded 5' primer and a J-beta primer mix. TCRdb independently ran MiXCR on the 5' RACE reads; one entry per CDR3 protein. In the table there are about 940,000 distinct CDR3 sequences, roughly 52% of which are singletons. What was sequenced was blood. The receptor source for this set is a young man in good health.

This clonotype was seen a single time. At one of its ends the junction is not consistent with the germline gene, which may arise from a read error. The chain recombines TRBV25-1 with TRBJ2-3, with 13 positions matching TRBD2. CDR1 is MGHDK, CDR2 SYGVNS, per germline. The length of the CDR3 is 17 residues. The CDR3 loop reads CASSRMGLAGSTDTRYF. The CDR3 DNA reads as TGTGCCAGCAGTCGGATGGGACTAGCGGGGAGCACAGATACGCGGTATTTT.

The V call is TRBV6-5, the J call TRBJ2-2; D unclear. CDR3 size: 15 residues. Per germline, CDR1 MNHEY and CDR2 SVGAGI. V was cut by 5 bases and J by 3 bases, with 13 bases left in between. As DNA, the CDR3 is TGTGCCAGCAGTCCGCGGACGGTTGACACCGGGGAGCTGTTTTTT. Its protein product is CASSPRTVDTGELFF.

The rearrangement links TRBV5-1 to TRBJ2-7; TRBD2 is a possible D gene (7 bases). The V gene's germline CDR1 is SGHRS and CDR2 YFSETQ. The length of the CDR3 is 14 residues. The V end lost 0 bases, the J end lost 7 bases, and 14 bases lay between the germline ends. The CDR3 DNA is TGCGCCAGCAGCTTGGACGGGGGGCGTAAGGAGCAGTACTTC. It encodes CASSLDGGRKEQYF.

This clonotype has ten or more counts. The V call is TRBV24-1, the J call TRBJ2-5; 8 nucleotides agree with TRBD1. Germline V CDR1 and CDR2: KGHDR, SFDVKD. V was clipped by 4 bases and J by 0 bases; unmatched bases: 9. The CDR3 spans 17 residues. This CDR3 reads CATSDSGTGLYQETQYF. The CDR3 bases are TGTGCCACCAGTGACTCCGGGACAGGCCTGTACCAAGAGACCCAGTACTTC.

The rearrangement uses TRBV7-9 and TRBJ1-1; D is uncertain. There are 15 residues in the CDR3. The germline V gene encodes CDR1 SEHNR and CDR2 FQNEAQ (reference sequence). V lost 11 bases to trimming and J lost 2 bases, with 21 bases between them. CDR3 residues: CAGSTYSRANTEAFF. The DNA of the CDR3 is TGTGCCGGATCGACATATTCGAGAGCCAACACTGAAGCTTTCTTT.

The chain joins TRBV7-2 to TRBJ2-5, with D tentatively TRBD1 or TRBD2 (5 bases each). The CDR3 sequence is 15 residues long. Per germline, CDR1 SGHTA and CDR2 FQGNSA. V gave up 1 base and J gave up 5 bases, with 14 bases separating them. CDR3 nucleotides: TGTGCCAGCAGCTTAGATCTCCGGGGCCATGAGACCCAGTACTTC. Translating it yields CASSLDLRGHETQYF.

In this sample, this clonotype turned up a few times. This chain links TRBV12-3 or TRBV12-4 with TRBJ1-1, with TRBD1 identical over 11 bases. J lost 5 bases, V lost 10 bases, and 12 bases had no gene match. This CDR3 contains 15 residues. DNA for the CDR3: TGTGCCATCGGATGGGACAGGGGGTTTGGTACTGAAGCTTTCTTT. Translating gives CAIGWDRGFGTEAFF.

This clonotype was observed at least ten times. V is TRBV9 and J is TRBJ1-2; D is uncertain. Germline CDR1 reads SGDLS; CDR2 reads YYNGEE. This CDR3 region has 14 residues. The ends were cut back, 0 bases at V and 4 bases at J, with 10 bases in the middle. This chain's CDR3 is CASSVAKDLYGYTF. The CDR3 DNA is TGTGCCAGCAGCGTAGCAAAGGATCTCTATGGCTACACCTTC. The whole variable domain, remainder taken from reference TRBV9 and TRBJ1-2, is DSGVTQTPKHLITATGQRVTLRCSPRSGDLSVYWYQQSLDQGLQFLIQYYNGEERAKGNILERFSAQQFPDLHSELNLSSLELGDSALYFCASSVAKDLYGYTFGSGTRLTVV.

The chain uses TRBV24-1 and TRBJ2-3; 10 nucleotides agree with TRBD2. The ends lost 3 bases at V and 6 bases at J; junction bases unmatched: 20. Looked up from germline, CDR1 is KGHDR and CDR2 is SFDVKD. This CDR3 contains 20 residues. For the CDR3, the DNA is TGTGCCACCAGTGATCCTAGCGGGAGAGGAGGTGGACTTGGCCTGGATACGCAGTATTTT. It codes for CATSDPSGRGGGLGLDTQYF.